This T cell receptor (beta chain) was identified during a study of blood T cell repertoires in COVID-19. Across the whole study: COVID-19 samples, acute and convalescent, were from the United States, Italy and Spain.

Germline CDR1 is MDHEN and CDR2 is SYDVKM. Trimming removed 4 bases at V and 0 bases at J, with 16 bases between. The CDR3 is made up of 17 amino acids. This table comes from immunoSEQ multiplex PCR, and its TCRdb copy is limited to in-frame clones, with some not included. Of some 300,000 clones in the sample, about 90% are singletons; the top ten hold roughly 2.9%. The study recruited exposed participants who had met a COVID-19 case within 2 weeks before entry. The receptor was derived from a woman between 45 and 60 years old who had been exposed to COVID-19. The chain uses TRBV28 and TRBJ1-3; TRBD1 might be the D (5 bases). The sequencing input was PBMCs or T cells enriched from blood (not recorded which). In nucleotides, the CDR3 is TGTGCCAGCAGTTATTCCGGGGGGATACTCTCTGGAAACACCATATATTTT. It yields the protein CASSYSGGILSGNTIYF.